One and the same sample provided the 6 T cell receptor beta chains below, sequenced in a study of regulatory and conventional T cells in RAG deficiency. Sequencing used immunoSEQ multiplex PCR; TCRdb keeps in-frame clones, though not all of them. The sample holds tens of thousands of clones; 85% to 95% are singletons and the top ten take almost 0.85%. Genomic DNA came from blood regulatory T cells gated CD4+ CD25-high CD127-low. These records were also assigned to another study, of regulatory T cells. That report adds: Amplification used 52 TRBV primers and 13 TRBJ primers.

What was sequenced was Tregs sorted from blood. All receptors derive from a human donor in good health.

The V call is TRBV4-2, the J call TRBJ1-1; D remains ambiguous. The CDR3 has 15 amino acids. CDR1 and CDR2 (germline): LGHNA, YNFKEQ. Trimming pared 0 bases from V and 5 bases from J, leaving 13 bases between. As DNA, the CDR3 is TGTGCCAGCAGCCAAGATAGAGTGCTGGGAACTGAAGCTTTCTTT. Protein sequence: CASSQDRVLGTEAFF.

This sequence joins TRBV10-3 and TRBJ1-1, with a weak D call TRBD1 (5 bases). Germline lookup yields CDR1 ENHRY and CDR2 SYGVKD. V lost 0 bases and J 2 bases, leaving 16 bases between the germline ends. The CDR3 length is 17 residues. In DNA, the CDR3 is TGTGCCATCAGTGAGTCTCACTTGGGACCGAGAAACACTGAAGCTTTCTTT. It encodes CAISESHLGPRNTEAFF.

This chain uses TRBV6-5 with TRBJ1-2; 10 bases are shared with TRBD1. Germline V gene data show CDR1 as MNHEY and CDR2 as SVGAGI. V lost 5 bases, J lost 4 bases, and 4 bases stayed unmatched. CDR3 length: 14 residues. The CDR3 region is CASSLGQGIYGYTF. The CDR3 DNA reads TGTGCCAGCAGTCTGGGACAGGGGATCTATGGCTACACCTTC.

This clone was recorded once. The chain joins TRBV5-1 to TRBJ2-5; 14 nucleotides align to TRBD2. Looked up from germline, CDR1 is SGHRS and CDR2 is YFSETQ. V lost 3 bases and J lost 3; bases outside the gene matches: 1. This CDR3 has 15 amino acids. CDR3 DNA: TGCGCCAGCAGCTGGGGACTAGCGGGGGAAGAGACCCAGTACTTC. Its protein product is CASSWGLAGEETQYF.

The chain combines TRBV5-1 with TRBJ1-2; TRBD1 matches 8 bases. CDR1 is SGHRS and CDR2 is YFSETQ in the germline V gene. The ends lost 1 base at V and 6 bases at J; junction bases unmatched: 5. CDR3 length: 14 amino acids. In DNA form, the CDR3 reads TGCGCCAGCAGCTTGTTCGGACAGGGCCATGGCTACACCTTC. Its translation: CASSLFGQGHGYTF. Supplemented by reference TRBV5-1 and TRBJ1-2, the full variable domain reads KAGVTQTPRYLIKTRGQQVTLSCSPISGHRSVSWYQQTPGQGLQFLFEYFSETQRNKGNFPGRFSGRQFSNSRSEMNVSTLELGDSALYLCASSLFGQGHGYTFGSGTRLTVV.

The CDR3 protein is CASSLTGGNEKLFF. CDR3 bases: TGTGCCAGCAGCTTAACCGGGGGAAATGAAAAACTGTTTTTT. The chain links TRBV5-5 to TRBJ1-4; maybe TRBD1 (5 bases). Germline values: CDR1 SGHKS, CDR2 YYEKEE (reference sequence). There are 14 residues in the CDR3. V lost 2 bases and J lost 5, with 10 bases in between. Together with reference TRBV5-5 and TRBJ1-4, the CDR3 gives the full variable domain: DAGVTQSPTHLIKTRGQQVTLRCSPISGHKSVSWYQQVLGQGPQFIFQYYEKEERGRGNFPDRFSARQFPNYSSELNVNALLLGDSALYLCASSLTGGNEKLFFGSGTQLSVL.